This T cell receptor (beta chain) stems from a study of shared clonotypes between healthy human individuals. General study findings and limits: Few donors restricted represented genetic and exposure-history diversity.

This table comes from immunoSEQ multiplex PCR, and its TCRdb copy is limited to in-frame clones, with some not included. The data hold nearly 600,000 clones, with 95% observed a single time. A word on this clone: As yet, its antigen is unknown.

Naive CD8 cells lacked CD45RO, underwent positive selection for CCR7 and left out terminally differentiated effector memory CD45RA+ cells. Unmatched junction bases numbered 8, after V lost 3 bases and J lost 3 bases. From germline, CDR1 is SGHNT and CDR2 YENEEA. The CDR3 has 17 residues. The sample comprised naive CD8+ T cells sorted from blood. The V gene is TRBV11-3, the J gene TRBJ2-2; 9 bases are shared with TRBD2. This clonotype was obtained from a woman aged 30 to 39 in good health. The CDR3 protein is CASSFRLAEEHTGELFF. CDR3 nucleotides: TGTGCCAGCAGCTTCCGACTAGCGGAGGAGCACACCGGGGAGCTGTTTTTT. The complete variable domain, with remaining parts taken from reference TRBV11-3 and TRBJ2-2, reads EAGVVQSPRYKIIEKKQPVAFWCNPISGHNTLYWYLQNLGQGPELLIRYENEEAVDDSQLPKDRFSAERLKGVDSTLKIQPAELGDSAVYLCASSFRLAEEHTGELFFGEGSRLTVL.